This T cell receptor beta chain stems from a study of blood T cell repertoires in COVID-19 (TCRdb year 2020). General notes on the study: Collaborator samples came from the United States, Italy and Spain and covered acute and convalescent phases of COVID-19. The repertoires were made available in a free public database intended to serve as a resource for research on the immune response to SARS-CoV-2. The material from the prospective study consisted of cDNA or gDNA derived from T cells, B-cell-depleted T cells, or PBMCs. Deeply sampled blood TCRbeta repertoires from subjects exposed to, actively infected with, or recovered from COVID-19 were included in the dataset. Where available, HLA class I and class II types were obtained from metadata supplied by the sample provider rather than from assay-based typing. The samples were drawn from the first 160 participants of the ongoing ImmuneRACE study and from roughly 1,300 subjects provided by 6 global collaborators. Nearly every sample came with metadata listing a de-identified subject ID, COVID-19 status, age in years and sex.

The collaborating institutions used their own protocols to collect whole blood in K2EDTA tubes. Collaborator samples were shipped for TCRbeta analysis as frozen whole blood, isolated PBMCs, or DNA extracted from either sample type. In regard to this clone: Its recognized antigen is unknown. Per-base qualities were not stored, and no clone one base away is much larger.

TCRbeta CDR3 regions were amplified from genomic DNA using the immunoSEQ Assay, a bias-controlled multiplex PCR. The study's own analysis went as follows. Within the assay, amplification of reference gene primers was used to estimate how many nucleated cells each sample contained. To quantify the absolute abundance of each unique TCRbeta CDR3 rearrangement, sequence reads were collapsed and filtered. For each sample, productive Simpson clonality was calculated by taking the square root of Simpson's diversity index across productive rearrangements. Held by TCRdb, this immuneACCESS table contains in-frame sequences only and omits some clones. Under half of the omission traces to an unresolved V gene where checked; the cause of the rest is unknown. From that table come the V and J calls and clone size; the DNA was used to work out D and trimming. The table for this sample lists about 490,000 clones; 70% to 90% of them were counted only once. About 3% of the sample rests with the top ten.

The full study reports these points: The quantity of clinical and demographic metadata differed by source and by participant and was supplied without curation.

The specimen sequenced was peripheral blood. The TCR originated in a human donor in a cohort sampled during active COVID-19.

The nucleotide sequence reads TGTGCCAGCAGCCGGACTAGCGGACCCTACGAGCAGTACTTC. It translates as CASSRTSGPYEQYF. This chain is built from TRBV7-8 and TRBJ2-7, with 10 middle bases fitting TRBD2. The CDR3 numbers 14 residues from cysteine through phenylalanine. Only the CDR3 region is kept as DNA, spanning 42 bases read in frame from base 1. The germline V gene gives CDR1 as SGHVS and CDR2 as FQNEAQ. V is trimmed back by 5 bases and J by 2 bases, and the junction contains 3 bases that no gene match accounts for.